Following are 22 T cell receptor beta chains from one sample sequenced in a study of patients and donors after allogeneic stem cell transplantation. TCRdb ran MiXCR on the RT-PCR reads and lists one entry per CDR3 protein. The sample has about a million distinct CDR3 sequences; more than 15% are singletons. The sample taken for sequencing was blood, either unsorted or a sorted T cell fraction (not recorded which). The receptors were sampled from a human donor who was either an allogeneic HSCT recipient or a stem cell or donor lymphocyte infusion donor (not recorded which). It is not recorded whose cells these are; they may come from a transplant donor.

This clonotype occurred a few times. The chain employs TRBV19 and TRBJ1-2; D unresolved. Germline V gene lookup returns CDR1 LNHDA and CDR2 SQIVND (reference sequence). The CDR3 covers 13 residues. Trimming cost V 1 base and J 4 bases, with 7 bases left between them. The CDR3 sequence is CASSIGAAYGYTF. CDR3 coding DNA: TGTGCCAGTAGTATAGGAGCGGCCTATGGCTACACCTTC.

The sample holds a few counts of this clonotype. V gene TRBV4-1 combines with J gene TRBJ1-1, with unresolved D. In germline, CDR1 is MGHRA, CDR2 YSYEKL. The CDR3 is 15 residues long. The V gene lost 3 bases and the J gene lost 0 bases, with 11 bases spanning the gap. CDR3 residues: CASSHSGELNTEAFF. The CDR3 DNA reads TGCGCCAGCAGCCACAGTGGGGAGTTGAACACTGAAGCTTTCTTT.

The rearrangement joins TRBV5-1 to TRBJ2-2; no definite D call. Germline V gives CDR1 SGHRS, CDR2 YFSETQ. This CDR3 contains 14 residues. V lost 2 bases to trimming and J lost 6 bases, with 11 bases between them. CDR3 bases: TGCGCCAGCAGCTTCGGCGACCCCGCCGGGGAGCTGTTTTTT. It is translated as CASSFGDPAGELFF.

V and J are TRBV5-1 and TRBJ2-1, with a weak D call TRBD1 (6 bases). CDR3 length: 13 residues. Germline assignment: CDR1 SGHRS and CDR2 YFSETQ. V lost 2 bases and J 6 bases, leaving 9 bases between the germline ends. The CDR3 sequence is CASSFAGANEQFF. CDR3 bases: TGCGCCAGCAGCTTCGCAGGGGCCAATGAGCAGTTCTTC.

Only a few counts were recorded for this clonotype. This chain uses TRBV30 with TRBJ1-1; no definite D call. The germline gives CDR1 GTSNPN, CDR2 SVGIG (reference sequence). The CDR3 has 12 residues. Trimming took off 1 base at V and 4 bases at J, with 7 bases between the two ends. The CDR3 coding sequence is TGTGCCTGGAGTGGACCGAGCACTGAAGCTTTCTTT. It is translated as CAWSGPSTEAFF.

In this sample, this clonotype turned up a few times. The rearrangement joins TRBV20-1 to TRBJ2-3; 13 bases are shared with TRBD2. Germline lookup yields CDR1 DFQATT and CDR2 SNEGSKA (reference sequence). J was trimmed by 3 bases and V by 6 bases; bases with no gene match: 6. CDR3 length: 15 residues. The CDR3 protein is CSATGTSGATDTQYF. DNA of the CDR3: TGCAGTGCCACCGGGACTAGCGGGGCGACAGATACGCAGTATTTT.

The chain uses TRBV24-1 and TRBJ2-1; the D gene is possibly TRBD1 (7 bases). Trimming took 5 bases from V and 4 from J, leaving 23 bases between them. CDR1 is KGHDR, CDR2 SFDVKD, per germline. This CDR3 comprises 18 residues. CDR3 DNA sequence: TGTGCCACCAGTGTAGGAGGGGGCTCGGCTAGGACGTACAATGAGCAGTTCTTC. It codes for CATSVGGGSARTYNEQFF.

This clonotype appeared a few times. This chain uses TRBV11-2 with TRBJ1-1; D gene ambiguous. CDR1 is SGHAT, CDR2 FQNNGV, per germline. V was trimmed by 5 bases and J by 0 bases, leaving 16 bases between them. The CDR3 is 16 amino acids. CDR3 coding DNA: TGTGCCAGCAGCCCCTGGATCGGAGGGATGAACACTGAAGCTTTCTTT. This translates into CASSPWIGGMNTEAFF.

The J gene is TRBJ2-7, the V gene TRBV5-1; TRBD2 agrees at 12 bases. The CDR3 sequence is 14 residues long. Looked up from germline, CDR1 is SGHRS and CDR2 is YFSETQ. The J segment lost 6 bases and the V segment lost 4 bases, leaving 5 bases of the junction unmatched. The CDR3 loop reads CASSPTSGSLEQYF. The CDR3, as DNA: TGCGCCAGCAGCCCGACTAGCGGGAGTCTCGAGCAGTACTTC.

This clonotype was seen repeatedly, ten times or more. V usage is TRBV11-2 and J usage is TRBJ2-5; no clear D. The length of the CDR3 is 17 residues. V shed 0 bases and J shed 2 bases, with 16 bases lying between them. CDR1 is SGHAT, CDR2 FQNNGV, per germline. CDR3 protein: CASSLDWDFGRQETQYF. CDR3 DNA sequence: TGTGCCAGCAGCTTAGATTGGGATTTTGGAAGACAAGAGACCCAGTACTTC. Using reference TRBV11-2 and TRBJ2-5 for the parts outside the CDR3, the full variable domain is EAGVAQSPRYKIIEKRQSVAFWCNPISGHATLYWYQQILGQGPKLLIQFQNNGVVDDSQLPKDRFSAERLKGVDSTLKIQPAKLEDSAVYLCASSLDWDFGRQETQYFGPGTRLLVL.

V and J are TRBV5-1 and TRBJ2-5; D gene unclear. Germline V gene sequence: CDR1 SGHRS, CDR2 YFSETQ. This CDR3 region has 14 residues. Trimming took 0 bases from V and 5 from J, leaving 11 bases between them. Here the CDR3 reads CASSLAVKAETQYF. The CDR3 nucleotides read TGCGCCAGCAGCTTGGCCGTAAAAGCGGAGACCCAGTACTTC.

This chain links TRBV5-8 with TRBJ2-7; D perhaps matches TRBD1 (6 bases). The V gene lost 5 bases and the J gene lost 7 bases, with 16 bases spanning the gap. The CDR3 is 13 amino acids. The germline CDR1 and CDR2 sequences are SGHTS and YDEGEE. Here the CDR3 DNA reads TGTGCCAGCAGTTCCTCAATGGGGGCGGAGCAGTACTTC. It specifies CASSSSMGAEQYF.

This clonotype was seen just once. The V call is TRBV11-3, the J call TRBJ2-7, with 10 bases matching TRBD2. Germline V CDR1 and CDR2: SGHNT, YENEEA. CDR3 length equals 15 residues. V lost 5 bases to trimming and J lost 5 bases; unmatched junction nucleotides: 9. In DNA, the CDR3 is TGTGCCAGCAGCCCTAGCGGGAGTGGGTCCCACGAGCAGTACTTC. As protein: CASSPSGSGSHEQYF.

This clonotype occurred a few times. This rearrangement joins TRBV5-1 to TRBJ2-7, with TRBD2 identical over 13 bases. V shed 7 bases, J shed 4 bases, and the junction held 14 bases outside the gene matches. In germline, CDR1 is SGHRS, CDR2 YFSETQ. This CDR3 contains 17 residues. The CDR3 nucleotides are TGCGCCAGCTCCAGGACTAGCGGGGGCCTGGCCGTTTACGAGCAGTACTTC. Amino acids: CASSRTSGGLAVYEQYF.

The V gene is TRBV2, the J gene TRBJ2-7, with TRBD1 as a possible D gene (7 bases). V lost 7 bases to trimming and J lost 2 bases, with 12 bases between them. The V gene's germline CDR1 is SNHLY and CDR2 FYNNEI. The CDR3 totals 13 residues. The CDR3, as DNA: TGTGCCAGCATCAGGGGGGCTACCTACGAGCAGTACTTC. It encodes CASIRGATYEQYF. The variable domain in full, with the rest retrieved from reference TRBV2 and TRBJ2-7, is EPEVTQTPSHQVTQMGQEVILRCVPISNHLYFYWYRQILGQKVEFLVSFYNNEISEKSEIFDDQFSVERPDGSNFTLKIRSTKLEDSAMYFCASIRGATYEQYFGPGTRLTVT.

The table lists this clonotype with a few counts. V and J are TRBV27 and TRBJ1-1; D might be TRBD1 (6 bases). Trimming pared 3 bases from V and 3 bases from J, leaving 17 bases between. CDR3 length: 16 residues. Germline values: CDR1 MNHEY, CDR2 SMNVEV (reference sequence). The CDR3 is CASSFPPTGSDTEAFF. The DNA of the CDR3 is TGTGCCAGCAGTTTCCCGCCGACAGGTTCGGACACTGAAGCTTTCTTT.

This clonotype was counted at least ten times. The V gene is TRBV29-1, the J gene TRBJ2-1, with 12 bases aligning to TRBD2. The CDR3 runs 16 residues. V shed 7 bases, J shed 4 bases, and the junction held 11 bases outside the gene matches. The germline V gene encodes CDR1 SQVTM and CDR2 ANQGSEA. The CDR3 reads CSAHQTSGGIYNEQFF. CDR3 coding DNA: TGCAGCGCCCACCAAACTAGCGGGGGGATTTACAATGAGCAGTTCTTC.

The V gene is TRBV11-3, the J gene TRBJ1-1; TRBD1 matches 7 bases. With V trimmed by 5 bases and J by 3 bases, 9 bases remained unmatched. The CDR3 is made up of 15 amino acids. Germline V gene lookup returns CDR1 SGHNT and CDR2 YENEEA. The CDR3 protein is CASSALGQAYTEAFF. The CDR3 DNA follows: TGTGCCAGCAGCGCCCTAGGACAGGCCTACACTGAAGCTTTCTTT. The variable domain in full, with the rest retrieved from reference TRBV11-3 and TRBJ1-1, is EAGVVQSPRYKIIEKKQPVAFWCNPISGHNTLYWYLQNLGQGPELLIRYENEEAVDDSQLPKDRFSAERLKGVDSTLKIQPAELGDSAVYLCASSALGQAYTEAFFGQGTRLTVV.

CDR3 DNA: TGTGCCATCAGTGACGGGGACAGCCAAGAGACCCAGTACTTC. It translates to CAISDGDSQETQYF. The chain links TRBV10-3 to TRBJ2-5, with 7 bases identical to TRBD1. J was trimmed by 1 base and V by 3 bases; bases with no gene match: 2. CDR1 is ENHRY, CDR2 SYGVKD, per germline. The CDR3 extends over 14 amino acids.

This clonotype was seen a handful of times. This chain joins TRBV7-9 and TRBJ2-3; D is unclear. Trimming pared 5 bases from V and 0 bases from J, leaving 6 bases between. Germline-derived CDR1 and CDR2 are SEHNR and FQNEAQ (reference sequence). The CDR3 extends over 13 amino acids. The CDR3 DNA reads TGTGCCAGCAGCATGACTAGCACAGATACGCAGTATTTT. It yields the protein CASSMTSTDTQYF.

This rearrangement joins TRBV14 to TRBJ2-5; D possibly corresponds to TRBD2 (6 bases). This CDR3 contains 12 residues. Germline values: CDR1 SGHDN, CDR2 FVKESK. Trimming removed 2 bases at V and 7 bases at J, with 8 bases between. The CDR3 is CASSQLGGTQYF. In nucleotides, the CDR3 is TGTGCCAGCAGCCAACTGGGGGGGACCCAGTACTTC.

The V call is TRBV20-1, the J call TRBJ1-1; TRBD1 might be the D (5 bases). The CDR3 consists of 15 residues. Looked up from germline, CDR1 is DFQATT and CDR2 is SNEGSKA (reference sequence). Trimming left V 6 bases short and J 2 bases short, with 19 bases between. The CDR3 DNA is TGCAGTGCAAGGGGTCGCGGGACGGCAAACACTGAAGCTTTCTTT. This codes for CSARGRGTANTEAFF.